One and the same sample provided the 28 T cell receptor beta chains below, sequenced in a study of cytomegalovirus exposure and HLA in healthy donors. In the PCR, 60 Vbeta and 13 Jbeta primers were used. Sequencing was performed with immunoSEQ multiplex PCR; in TCRdb, only in-frame clones are kept and a portion is missing. Among about 190,000 clones, 70% to 75% were seen once, and the ten largest hold 4.5% to 5.5%. The sequenced material came from PBMCs. These TCRs come from a man under 40 in good health and CMV-seropositive.

This clone has only one observation. The V and J genes are TRBV4-1 and TRBJ2-5, with D perhaps matching TRBD1 (5 bases). The length of the CDR3 is 15 residues. The V and J ends lost 1 base and 3 bases respectively, with 12 bases between them. Germline CDR1 and CDR2: MGHRA and YSYEKL. CDR3 loop: CASSQVGRGEETQYF. Written as DNA, the CDR3 is TGCGCCAGCAGCCAAGTAGGTAGGGGTGAAGAGACCCAGTACTTC.

This rearrangement joins TRBV7-2 to TRBJ1-1; 7 bases match TRBD1. CDR1 SGHTA and CDR2 FQGNSA come from the germline V gene. This CDR3 is built from 13 residues. With V trimmed by 5 bases and J by 1 base, 1 base remained unmatched. In nucleotides, the CDR3 is TGTGCCAGCAGCGGGGACAGGAACACTGAAGCTTTCTTT. It codes for CASSGDRNTEAFF.

This clone appeared once. The germline gene is not matched at one end of the junction; a read error may be the cause. The chain carries TRBV15 and TRBJ1-5, with D possibly TRBD1 on 5 matching bases. Per germline, CDR1 LNHNV and CDR2 YYDKDF (reference sequence). The CDR3 extends over 15 amino acids. The CDR3 DNA is TGTGCCACCAGCAGAGATGGGGACTACAATCGGCCCCAGCATTTT. This codes for CATSRDGDYNRPQHF.

This clone was detected a few times. V gene TRBV28 combines with J gene TRBJ2-7, with TRBD1 matching 9 bases. J was trimmed by 3 bases and V by 5 bases; bases with no gene match: 8. The length of the CDR3 is 15 residues. Germline lookup yields CDR1 MDHEN and CDR2 SYDVKM. CDR3 in amino acids: CASSRPGTGIYEQYF. Here the CDR3 DNA reads TGTGCCAGCAGTCGCCCCGGGACAGGGATCTACGAGCAGTACTTC.

This clone showed up just a few times. The chain employs TRBV4-2 and TRBJ1-1; D might be TRBD1 (5 bases). The CDR3 runs 14 residues. CDR1 is LGHNA, CDR2 YNFKEQ, per germline. The germline V and J ends were trimmed by 8 bases and 1 base, with 14 bases remaining between them. Written as DNA, the CDR3 is TGTGCCAGCGTTGGGGCCTCAGGGAACACTGAAGCTTTCTTT. Its protein product is CASVGASGNTEAFF.

The chain has TRBV9 and TRBJ2-1, with no clear D. Germline V gives CDR1 SGDLS, CDR2 YYNGEE. The germline V and J ends were trimmed by 5 bases and 10 bases, with 16 bases remaining between them. The CDR3 has 13 amino acids. DNA for the CDR3: TGTGCCAGCAGGTTGGGTAGTTCCGGGGAGCAGTTCTTC. Encoded protein: CASRLGSSGEQFF.

This clone was picked up one time. The rearrangement joins TRBV15 to TRBJ1-1; 8 bases are shared with TRBD1. CDR3 length: 15 residues. V lost 5 bases, J lost 4 bases, and 9 bases stayed unmatched. Germline V gene lookup returns CDR1 LNHNV and CDR2 YYDKDF (reference sequence). CDR3 loop: CATSHTLRGLTEAFF. The CDR3 nucleotides are TGTGCCACCAGCCATACCCTCAGGGGGCTCACTGAAGCTTTCTTT.

This clone was detected only once. CDR3 nucleotides: TGTGCCAGCAGCCCCGCCAGTGGGACCGGGGGCTACGAGCAGTACTTC. Amino acids: CASSPASGTGGYEQYF. The chain has TRBV28 and TRBJ2-7, with TRBD2 as a possible D gene (6 bases). The CDR3 runs 16 residues. Germline values: CDR1 MDHEN, CDR2 SYDVKM. Trimming shortened V by 6 bases and J by 3 bases, and 21 bases separated the two germline ends.

The chain employs TRBV30 and TRBJ2-1; 8 positions agree with TRBD1. The CDR3 loop spans 15 amino acids. Trimming at V came to 0 bases and at J to 7 bases, leaving 8 bases not matched to a gene. Germline CDR1 and CDR2: GTSNPN and SVGIG (reference sequence). CDR3 DNA: TGTGCCTGGAGTGTTGGGCAGGGGGCAAAGAATGAGCAGTTCTTC. Translating gives CAWSVGQGAKNEQFF. The full variable domain, rest sourced from reference TRBV30 and TRBJ2-1, is SQTIHQWPATLVQPVGSPLSLECTVEGTSNPNLYWYRQAAGRGLQLLFYSVGIGQISSEVPQNLSASRPQDRQFILSSKKLLLSDSGFYLCAWSVGQGAKNEQFFGPGTRLTVL.

V is TRBV10-3 and J is TRBJ1-3, with D perhaps TRBD1 (5 bases). Germline CDR1 reads ENHRY; CDR2 reads SYGVKD. Trimming took 11 bases from V and 0 from J, leaving 17 bases between them. There are 15 residues in the CDR3. The CDR3, as DNA: TGTGCCGCACAGGAAGACGGGAGCTCTGGAAACACCATATATTTT. Protein sequence: CAAQEDGSSGNTIYF.

Concerning this clone itself: Other DNA sequences of this sample code for an identical CDR3. CDR3 DNA: TGTGCCGCCGGCAGGCAGGGGGGCGGTAGCAATCAGCCCCAGCATTTT. Protein sequence: CAAGRQGGGSNQPQHF. The chain joins TRBV30 to TRBJ1-5; 7 bases map to TRBD1. Trimming removed 8 bases from V and 0 bases from J; junction bases left unmatched: 13. The CDR3 length is 16 residues. The germline V gene has CDR1 GTSNPN and CDR2 SVGIG (reference sequence).

The V call is TRBV11-2, the J call TRBJ1-6; 7 bases map to TRBD1. CDR1 SGHAT and CDR2 FQNNGV come from the germline V gene. V was clipped by 8 bases and J by 0 bases; unmatched bases: 13. The CDR3 extends over 18 amino acids. CDR3 sequence reads: CASRRPLGQSSYNSPLHF. In DNA form, the CDR3 reads TGTGCCAGCCGACGCCCCCTGGGACAGAGCTCCTATAATTCACCCCTCCACTTT. Full variable domain (missing parts from reference TRBV11-2 and TRBJ1-6): EAGVAQSPRYKIIEKRQSVAFWCNPISGHATLYWYQQILGQGPKLLIQFQNNGVVDDSQLPKDRFSAERLKGVDSTLKIQPAKLEDSAVYLCASRRPLGQSSYNSPLHFGNGTRLTVT.

The chain links TRBV7-8 to TRBJ1-1, with TRBD1 matching over 8 bases. Germline loops: CDR1 SGHVS, CDR2 FQNEAQ. The CDR3 is made up of 14 amino acids. The ends lost 3 bases at V and 5 bases at J; junction bases unmatched: 5. CDR3 in DNA: TGTGCCAGCAGCTTGGACAGGGCGAGGACTGAAGCTTTCTTT. Its translation is CASSLDRARTEAFF. Full variable domain (remainder filled in from reference TRBV7-8 and TRBJ1-1): GAGVSQSPRYKVAKRGQDVALRCDPISGHVSLFWYQQALGQGPEFLTYFQNEAQLDKSGLPSDRFFAERPEGSVSTLKIQRTQQEDSAVYLCASSLDRARTEAFFGQGTRLTVV.

The chain joins TRBV14 to TRBJ2-3; 9 positions match TRBD2. The germline CDR1 and CDR2 sequences are SGHDN and FVKESK. The V gene end was trimmed by 5 bases and the J gene end by 4 bases; junction bases not matched to a gene: 13. There are 17 residues in the CDR3. The CDR3 nucleotides are TGTGCCAGCAGCGAGTCCGCCCTCAGCGGGGGGCCAGATACGCAGTATTTT. This codes for CASSESALSGGPDTQYF.

The V call is TRBV15, the J call TRBJ2-2, with D perhaps matching TRBD2 (6 bases). The CDR3 extends over 14 amino acids. Germline V gene data show CDR1 as LNHNV and CDR2 as YYDKDF (reference sequence). With 1 base removed from V and 7 bases from J, the gap between germline ends came to 10 bases. The CDR3 sequence is CATSRVGGIGELFF. The DNA for the CDR3 is TGTGCCACCAGCAGAGTTGGGGGGATCGGGGAGCTGTTTTTT.

This chain connects TRBV5-1 to TRBJ2-5, with a weak D call TRBD1 (6 bases). Germline V lookup: CDR1 SGHRS, CDR2 YFSETQ. This CDR3 is 13 amino acids long. Trimming pared 4 bases from V and 5 bases from J, leaving 12 bases between. The CDR3: CASSQVQGETQYF. The CDR3 DNA reads as TGCGCCAGCAGCCAAGTCCAGGGGGAGACCCAGTACTTC.

J is TRBJ1-1 and V is TRBV27, with 8 bases fitting TRBD1. The J segment lost 5 bases and the V segment lost 6 bases, leaving 5 bases of the junction unmatched. The germline V gene has CDR1 MNHEY and CDR2 SMNVEV (reference sequence). This CDR3 is built from 13 residues. The CDR3: CASRRTGQTEAFF. CDR3 nucleotides: TGTGCCAGCAGGCGGACAGGGCAGACTGAAGCTTTCTTT.

This clone has just a few counts. The chain has TRBV7-9 and TRBJ2-1; possibly TRBD1 for D (6 bases). The V end lost 1 base, the J end lost 0 bases, and 13 bases lay between the germline ends. The germline gives CDR1 SEHNR, CDR2 FQNEAQ (reference sequence). This CDR3 region has 17 residues. DNA of the CDR3: TGTGCCAGCAGCTTAGAGACAGGTCCTTTCTCCTACAATGAGCAGTTCTTC. Translated, it gives CASSLETGPFSYNEQFF.

J is TRBJ2-3 and V is TRBV18; 7 bases map to TRBD2. This CDR3 is built from 17 residues. Germline V gene lookup returns CDR1 KGHSH and CDR2 LQKENI. J lost 0 bases, V lost 0 bases, and 6 bases had no gene match. The CDR3: CASSPPEGRGSTDTQYF. Here the CDR3 DNA reads TGTGCCAGCTCACCACCGGAGGGGAGGGGAAGCACAGATACGCAGTATTTT. The variable domain in full, completed from reference TRBV18 and TRBJ2-3, reads NAGVMQNPRHLVRRRGQEARLRCSPMKGHSHVYWYRQLPEEGLKFMVYLQKENIIDESGMPKERFSAEFPKEGPSILRIQQVVRGDSAAYFCASSPPEGRGSTDTQYFGPGTRLTVL.

The chain employs TRBV9 and TRBJ2-3, with D unresolved. Germline CDR1 is SGDLS and CDR2 is YYNGEE. The CDR3 sequence is 15 residues long. The V gene lost 1 base and the J gene lost 2 bases, with 11 bases spanning the gap. In DNA form, the CDR3 reads TGTGCCAGCAGCGTATCCTCCAGGCCCACAGATACGCAGTATTTT. This sequence encodes CASSVSSRPTDTQYF.

This rearrangement joins TRBV4-1 to TRBJ2-7; 8 nucleotides agree with TRBD2. V lost 0 bases to trimming and J lost 4 bases; unmatched junction nucleotides: 5. Germline values: CDR1 MGHRA, CDR2 YSYEKL. The CDR3 totals 15 residues. The DNA for the CDR3 is TGCGCCAGCAGCCAAGATCCGGGAGGGGATTACGAGCAGTACTTC. Encoded protein: CASSQDPGGDYEQYF.

Concerning this clone: At one boundary the junction diverges from the germline segment, which might be a read error. The V call is TRBV7-7, the J call TRBJ2-5, with TRBD2 matching 7 bases. Germline loops: CDR1 SSHAT, CDR2 FNYEAQ (reference sequence). The CDR3 contains 14 residues. The DNA for the CDR3 is TGTGCTAGCAGCGAGGGAGGGCCGGGGGAGACCCAGTACTTC. Translating gives CASSEGGPGETQYF.

The chain carries TRBV19 and TRBJ1-4, with D perhaps matching TRBD1 (5 bases). The CDR3 has 14 residues. With 4 bases removed from V and 1 base from J, the gap between germline ends came to 7 bases. Germline CDR1 and CDR2: LNHDA and SQIVND (reference sequence). This CDR3 is CASSRGGTNEKLFF. The DNA for the CDR3 is TGTGCCAGTAGTAGGGGGGGAACTAATGAAAAACTGTTTTTT.

DNA of the CDR3: TGTGCCAGCACGCAACCACTAGCGGGAGGTCCCGGGGAGCTGTTTTTT. Protein sequence: CASTQPLAGGPGELFF. The J gene is TRBJ2-2, the V gene TRBV28; the match to TRBD2 covers 12 bases. CDR1 and CDR2 (germline): MDHEN, SYDVKM. V lost 7 bases and J lost 6; bases outside the gene matches: 9. This CDR3 is built from 16 residues.

V and J are TRBV4-2 and TRBJ2-3; 9 positions match TRBD1. The CDR3 covers 18 residues. Trimming at V came to 0 bases and at J to 3 bases, leaving 10 bases not matched to a gene. Germline V gene sequence: CDR1 LGHNA, CDR2 YNFKEQ. CDR3 amino acids: CASSQEGQGRDGTDTQYF. The CDR3 nucleotides read TGTGCCAGCAGCCAAGAGGGACAGGGAAGGGATGGGACAGATACGCAGTATTTT.

The chain links TRBV7-2 to TRBJ2-7; 11 bases are shared with TRBD2. V dropped 5 bases and J dropped 3; count of bases not matched to a gene: 12. Germline-derived CDR1 and CDR2 are SGHTA and FQGNSA. The CDR3 has 17 residues. CDR3 coding DNA: TGTGCCAGCAGCCCCTCCGGGGGCCTAGCGGGAGGCTACGAGCAGTACTTC. Protein: CASSPSGGLAGGYEQYF.

The rearrangement uses TRBV18 and TRBJ2-3; 12 bases fit TRBD2. Germline V lookup: CDR1 KGHSH, CDR2 LQKENI. The trim removed 5 bases at V and 6 bases at J, leaving 6 bases unmatched. This CDR3 contains 15 residues. The CDR3 DNA sequence: TGTGCCAGCTCATCGACTAGCGGGAGAGGGGATACGCAGTATTTT. Protein: CASSSTSGRGDTQYF.

The genes are TRBV5-1 and TRBJ2-7, with 8 bases fitting TRBD1. Germline V CDR1 and CDR2: SGHRS, YFSETQ. V shed 5 bases and J 7 bases; nucleotides not matched to a gene: 11. This CDR3 has 14 residues. The CDR3 bases are TGCGCCAGCAGGTCCCCAGGGGGCTTGGGGGAGCAGTACTTC. Protein sequence: CASRSPGGLGEQYF.